This T cell receptor (beta chain) was observed in a study of CD8 T cells in ankylosing spondylitis (dated by TCRdb to about 2017). Regarding the research as a whole: To find TCR variants linked to disease, the study profiled T cell receptor beta repertoires in ankylosing spondylitis patients and healthy donors. Samples of peripheral blood were taken, and for ankylosing spondylitis patients, synovial fluid was collected as well. The whole study cohort included some 100 healthy donors and 20 to 30 ankylosing spondylitis patients. Overall results and qualifications from the work: A TCR beta motif of fewer than 10 highly homologous amino acid variants appeared characteristic of blood from ankylosing spondylitis patients. The disease-linked clones were reported to be significantly enriched in matched synovial fluid samples from ankylosing spondylitis patients. The disease-linked clones showed a CD8+ phenotype and occurred at relatively low frequencies in peripheral blood. Some motif variants were previously reported in synovial fluid and blood of reactive arthritis patients, suggesting common disease-initiation mechanisms.

Sequenced using an Illumina HiSeq 2500. Quantitative 5'-RACE with molecular barcodes was used to prepare TCR beta libraries. Per the original workflow: To identify disease-linked TCR variants, a new computational method was used, one built on a probabilistic model of VDJ rearrangement. TCRdb ran its own pipeline on the public reads, namely fastp trimming at Q25 and MiXCR clone calling, and kept in-frame beta chains. Rows are combined by CDR3 protein, so each entry shows the most common genes and DNA. These V and J calls originate from TCRdb's pipeline instead of the authors' own analysis. This sample comprises under 850,000 distinct CDR3 sequences, under 20% of them detected only once. The ten largest make up about 20% of the sample. This clonotype was seen a few times. The antigen it binds to is not known. No base-level quality is on record; no much larger clone is a single base apart. The CDR3 goes from the cysteine to the phenylalanine over 14 residues. Just the 42-base CDR3 DNA is kept, in frame starting at base 1. The V and J ends are trimmed by 7 bases and 4 bases, leaving 13 bases between them.

Material: blood, either unsorted or a sorted T cell fraction (not recorded which). The source of this sequence is a male donor with ankylosing spondylitis. The rearranged chain carries TRBV12-3 or TRBV12-4 and TRBJ2-2; the D segment may tentatively be TRBD1 or TRBD2, each giving 6 matched bases. The DNA sequence reads TGTGCCAGCAATAGGAGGGGGACCACCGGGGAGCTGTTTTTT. Its protein reads: CASNRRGTTGELFF.